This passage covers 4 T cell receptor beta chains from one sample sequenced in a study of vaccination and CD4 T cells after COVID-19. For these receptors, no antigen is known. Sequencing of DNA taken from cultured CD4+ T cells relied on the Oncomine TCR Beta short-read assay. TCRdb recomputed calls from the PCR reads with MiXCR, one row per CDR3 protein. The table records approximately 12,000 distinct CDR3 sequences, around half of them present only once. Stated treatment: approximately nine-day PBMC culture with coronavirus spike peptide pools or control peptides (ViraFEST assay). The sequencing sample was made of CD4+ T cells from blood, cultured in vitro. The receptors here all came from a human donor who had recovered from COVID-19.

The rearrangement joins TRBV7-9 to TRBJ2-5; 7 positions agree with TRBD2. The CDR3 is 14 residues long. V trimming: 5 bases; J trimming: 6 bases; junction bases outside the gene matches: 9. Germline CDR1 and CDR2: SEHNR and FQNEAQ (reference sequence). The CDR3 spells CASSKSGGIQTQYF. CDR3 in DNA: TGTGCCAGCAGCAAATCCGGGGGGATCCAGACCCAGTACTTC.

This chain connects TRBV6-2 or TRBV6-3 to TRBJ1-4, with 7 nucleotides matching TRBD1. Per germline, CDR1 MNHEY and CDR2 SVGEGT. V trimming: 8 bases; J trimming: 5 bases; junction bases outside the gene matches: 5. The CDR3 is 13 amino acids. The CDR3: CASQRGGNEKLFF. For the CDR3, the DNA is TGTGCCAGCCAGCGAGGGGGCAATGAAAAACTGTTTTTT.

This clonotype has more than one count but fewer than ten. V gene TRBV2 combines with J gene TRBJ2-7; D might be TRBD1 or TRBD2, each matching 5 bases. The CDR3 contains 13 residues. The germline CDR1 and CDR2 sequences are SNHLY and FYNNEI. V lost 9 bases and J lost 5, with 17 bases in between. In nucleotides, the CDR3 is TGTGCCAGGTCCAGGGAGTTAGGCGACGAGCAGTACTTC. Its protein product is CARSRELGDEQYF.

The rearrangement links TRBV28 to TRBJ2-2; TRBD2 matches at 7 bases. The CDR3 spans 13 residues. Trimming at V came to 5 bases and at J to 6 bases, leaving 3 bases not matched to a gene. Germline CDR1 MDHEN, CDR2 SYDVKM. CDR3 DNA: TGTGCCAGCAGTGGGGGGGTCCCCGGGGAGCTGTTTTTT. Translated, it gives CASSGGVPGELFF.